Described below is a single T cell receptor beta chain sequence and its context. No antigen is known for it. TCRdb passed the 5' RACE reads through MiXCR, listing each CDR3 protein once. The table includes about 470,000 distinct CDR3 sequences, 20% to 25% detected once. This specimen belongs to a study of identical twins. General study results and limits: Potential partial confounding of zero-insertion analyses by invariant MAIT and iNKT cells was noted. Surplus twin overlap in beta out-of-frame sequences was less pronounced.

The CDR3 sequence is 14 residues long. CDR1 is MNHEY and CDR2 is SMNVEV in the germline V gene (reference sequence). V was clipped by 9 bases and J by 4 bases, with 15 bases between them. These data are also associated with another study on T cells expressing NK-cell markers.

The specimen sequenced was CD4+ T cells sorted from blood. This clonotype was sampled from a woman younger than 35 in good health. The chain links TRBV27 to TRBJ1-4, with D uncertain. In nucleotides, the CDR3 is TGTGCCAGTCGCGGAGGGCAGGTTAATGAAAAACTGTTTTTT. Amino acids: CASRGGQVNEKLFF.